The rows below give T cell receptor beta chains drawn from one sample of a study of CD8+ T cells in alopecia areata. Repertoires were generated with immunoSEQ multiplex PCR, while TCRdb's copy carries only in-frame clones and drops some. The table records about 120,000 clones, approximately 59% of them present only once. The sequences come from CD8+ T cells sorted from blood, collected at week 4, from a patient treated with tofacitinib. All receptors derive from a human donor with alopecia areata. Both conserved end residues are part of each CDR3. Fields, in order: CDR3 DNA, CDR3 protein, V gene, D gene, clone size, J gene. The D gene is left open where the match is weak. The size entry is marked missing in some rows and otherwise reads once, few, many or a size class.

CDR3nt: TGCAGCGTTGGGGGGGCAGGCGAGCAGTACTTC
CDR3aa: CSVGGAGEQYF
v_gene: TRBV29-1
d_gene: NA
abundance: few
j_gene: TRBJ2-7

CDR3nt: TGCAGCGTTGCAGGGCCGGCGGCTGGAAACACCATATATTTT
CDR3aa: CSVAGPAAGNTIYF
v_gene: TRBV29-1
d_gene: NA
abundance: few
j_gene: TRBJ1-3

CDR3nt: TGTGCCAGCAGCCACTCCCTCACACTACCCCTCCACTTT
CDR3aa: CASSHSLTLPLHF
v_gene: TRBV14
d_gene: NA
abundance: NA
j_gene: TRBJ1-6

CDR3nt: TGCGCCAGCAGCCAGGGAGATATGAACACTGAAGCTTTCTTT
CDR3aa: CASSQGDMNTEAFF
v_gene: TRBV4-1
d_gene: NA
abundance: few
j_gene: TRBJ1-1

CDR3nt: TGTGCCAGCAGTCCGATAGCTAGCGGGGCGATCCAAGAGACCCAGTACTTC
CDR3aa: CASSPIASGAIQETQYF
v_gene: TRBV27
d_gene: TRBD2
abundance: once
j_gene: TRBJ2-5

CDR3nt: TGTGCCTTCGCATCGACAGTACAAGGAGACTATGGCTACACCTTC
CDR3aa: CAFASTVQGDYGYTF
v_gene: TRBV30
d_gene: NA
abundance: few
j_gene: TRBJ1-2

CDR3nt: TGTGCCAGCAGCGTAGGAGACAGGGATGAGCAGTACTTC
CDR3aa: CASSVGDRDEQYF
v_gene: TRBV9
d_gene: TRBD1
abundance: NA
j_gene: TRBJ2-7

CDR3nt: TGTGCCACCAGCAGAGGGGTAGAAAAAGAGACCCAGTACTTC
CDR3aa: CATSRGVEKETQYF
v_gene: TRBV15
d_gene: NA
abundance: few
j_gene: TRBJ2-5

CDR3nt: TGTGCCTGGAGTGGGGAACCGCCGGGACTAGCGGGGGGTCCTTACACCTACAATGAGCAGTTCTTC
CDR3aa: CAWSGEPPGLAGGPYTYNEQFF
v_gene: TRBV30
d_gene: TRBD2
abundance: NA
j_gene: TRBJ2-1

CDR3nt: TGTGCCTGGGACGGGATCGACACGAACACTGAAGCTTTCTTT
CDR3aa: CAWDGIDTNTEAFF
v_gene: TRBV30
d_gene: NA
abundance: NA
j_gene: TRBJ1-1

CDR3nt: TGTGCCAGCATCGGGAGGGGAGGAAACACCGGGGAGCTGTTTTTT
CDR3aa: CASIGRGGNTGELFF
v_gene: TRBV6-1
d_gene: TRBD2
abundance: NA
j_gene: TRBJ2-2

CDR3nt: TGTGCCAGCAGCTCCTCAGGGGGCCGGGAGACCCAGTACTTC
CDR3aa: CASSSSGGRETQYF
v_gene: TRBV7-9
d_gene: TRBD1
abundance: NA
j_gene: TRBJ2-5

CDR3nt: TGTGCCAGCAGTTTATCGGGACAGACCTACGAGCAGTACTTC
CDR3aa: CASSLSGQTYEQYF
v_gene: TRBV27
d_gene: TRBD1
abundance: NA
j_gene: TRBJ2-7

CDR3nt: TGTGCCAGCAGTTTATCGCCCTCTGGGGCCAACGTCCTGACTTTC
CDR3aa: CASSLSPSGANVLTF
v_gene: TRBV28
d_gene: NA
abundance: NA
j_gene: TRBJ2-6

CDR3nt: TGTGCCAGCAGAGGGGGGACGGAAGGATTGGGCTACACCTTC
CDR3aa: CASRGGTEGLGYTF
v_gene: TRBV14
d_gene: NA
abundance: NA
j_gene: TRBJ1-2

CDR3nt: TGCAGCGTTGAGCACAGGGACGTCTACGAGCAGTACTTC
CDR3aa: CSVEHRDVYEQYF
v_gene: TRBV29-1
d_gene: NA
abundance: NA
j_gene: TRBJ2-7